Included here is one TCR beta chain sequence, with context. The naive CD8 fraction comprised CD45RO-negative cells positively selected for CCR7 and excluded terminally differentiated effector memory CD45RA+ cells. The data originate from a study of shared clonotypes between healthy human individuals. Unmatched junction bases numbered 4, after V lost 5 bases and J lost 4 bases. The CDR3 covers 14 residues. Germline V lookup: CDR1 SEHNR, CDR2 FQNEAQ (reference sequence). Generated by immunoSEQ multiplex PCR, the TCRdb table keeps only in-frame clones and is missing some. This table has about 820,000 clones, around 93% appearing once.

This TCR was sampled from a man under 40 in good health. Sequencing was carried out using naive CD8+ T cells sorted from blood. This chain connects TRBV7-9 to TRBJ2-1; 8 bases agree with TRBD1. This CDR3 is CASSPGDRYNEQFF. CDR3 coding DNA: TGTGCCAGCAGCCCCGGGGACAGGTACAATGAGCAGTTCTTC.